This is a list of T cell receptor beta chains from one sample in a study of PD-1 blockade in classical Hodgkin lymphoma. Assay used: immunoSEQ multiplex PCR; TCRdb lists only in-frame clones, some missing. The profile shows under 20,000 clones, roughly 85% of them singletons. This sample comprised peripheral blood mononuclear cells (PBMCs), obtained before the second cycle of nivolumab. The source is a human donor with classical Hodgkin lymphoma. Each CDR3 is given with its conserved first and last residue. Fields, in order: clone size, V gene, J gene, CDR3 protein. A clone size is listed for some rows: how often the clone was seen (once, few, many), or a class if it is expanded.

abundance: once
v_gene: TRBV6-1
j_gene: TRBJ1-1
CDR3aa: CASKLLTGAGTEAFF

abundance: few
v_gene: TRBV7-9
j_gene: TRBJ2-7
CDR3aa: CASTRGGYEQYF

abundance: .
v_gene: TRBV5-1
j_gene: TRBJ2-7
CDR3aa: CASRGGPETYEQYF

abundance: .
v_gene: TRBV6-1
j_gene: TRBJ2-2
CDR3aa: CASSAFEGPPNTGELFF

abundance: .
v_gene: TRBV7-3
j_gene: TRBJ2-3
CDR3aa: CASSRGADTQYF

abundance: once
v_gene: TRBV7-9
j_gene: TRBJ1-4
CDR3aa: CASSLALTATNEKLFF

abundance: .
v_gene: TRBV2
j_gene: TRBJ1-2
CDR3aa: CASSGDKIYGHTF

abundance: .
v_gene: TRBV5-6
j_gene: TRBJ2-2
CDR3aa: CASSPNTGELFF

abundance: .
v_gene: TRBV7-8
j_gene: TRBJ1-2
CDR3aa: CASSFETGDGYTF

abundance: .
v_gene: TRBV5-4
j_gene: TRBJ1-3
CDR3aa: CASSLAGAGNTIYF

abundance: .
v_gene: TRBV18
j_gene: TRBJ2-7
CDR3aa: CASSPPGTAQTYEQYF

abundance: .
v_gene: TRBV5-6
j_gene: TRBJ2-2
CDR3aa: CASSLWLLTGELFF

abundance: .
v_gene: TRBV6-4
j_gene: TRBJ2-2
CDR3aa: CATAPGGETGELFF

abundance: .
v_gene: TRBV1
j_gene: TRBJ2-5
CDR3aa: CTSSQDPVESGETQYF

abundance: once
v_gene: TRBV9
j_gene: TRBJ2-6
CDR3aa: CASGGASGANVLTF

abundance: .
v_gene: TRBV30
j_gene: TRBJ1-5
CDR3aa: CAWSVGQASNQPQHF

abundance: .
v_gene: TRBV6-5
j_gene: TRBJ2-7
CDR3aa: CASREGGSYEQYF

abundance: .
v_gene: TRBV7-9
j_gene: TRBJ2-3
CDR3aa: CASSLPPVWGSTDTQYF

abundance: .
v_gene: TRBV6-5
j_gene: TRBJ1-2
CDR3aa: CASYDRGRTNYGYTF

abundance: .
v_gene: TRBV7-2
j_gene: TRBJ1-1
CDR3aa: CASGTAPRTEAFF

abundance: .
v_gene: TRBV25-1
j_gene: TRBJ2-2
CDR3aa: CASSGGQNTGELFF

abundance: once
v_gene: TRBV5-5
j_gene: TRBJ1-5
CDR3aa: CASSSTGGVGQPQHF

abundance: .
v_gene: TRBV5-1
j_gene: TRBJ2-6
CDR3aa: CASSNSGGHSGANVLTF

abundance: .
v_gene: TRBV4-2
j_gene: TRBJ2-7
CDR3aa: CASSLQAGGPYEQYF